This paragraph covers one T cell receptor (beta chain) sequence. The sample originates from a study of control samples from healthy donors and cancer patients. The CDR3 has 16 residues. J was trimmed by 4 bases and V by 0 bases; bases with no gene match: 4. The germline V gene has CDR1 LNHNV and CDR2 YYDKDF (reference sequence). TCRdb's table, derived via immunoSEQ multiplex PCR, lists solely in-frame clones and lacks some. The sample records some 79,000 clones, roughly 84% being singletons. Input material: blood. The chain recombines TRBV15 with TRBJ2-3; 10 positions agree with TRBD1. The TCR was taken from a woman aged 50 to 60 in good health. The CDR3 DNA reads TGTGCCACCAGCAGAGAGGGACAGGGGAAACCAGATACGCAGTATTTT. This gives the protein CATSREGQGKPDTQYF.